Listed below are T cell receptor beta chains from one sample, sequenced in a study of blood T cell repertoires in COVID-19. Assay: immunoSEQ multiplex PCR; the TCRdb copy retains only in-frame clones and omits some. The sample holds about 39,000 clones, roughly 90% seen once. The sequenced material came from peripheral blood. The receptor set was obtained from a man aged 45-60 years with active COVID-19. CDR3s include the opening cysteine and the closing phenylalanine or tryptophan. A D gene is named only where the DNA matches it firmly. Only part of the rows carry a size: once, few, many, or a class if the clone is expanded.

v_call	d_call	j_call	clone_size	cdr3_nt	cdr3_aa
TRBV6-5	TRBD2	TRBJ2-1	-	TGTGCCAGCAGCCTCCTGAGCGGGGGCTTCAATGAGCAGTTCTTC	CASSLLSGGFNEQFF
TRBV19	-	TRBJ2-7	-	TGTGCCAGTAGCAGGAGGGGGCAAGGGTCCTACGAGCAGTACTTC	CASSRRGQGSYEQYF
TRBV30	TRBD1	TRBJ1-2	-	TGTGCCTCGACTCGGGGCCCGGGACAGGGTCTCTATGGCTACACCTTC	CASTRGPGQGLYGYTF
TRBV2	-	TRBJ1-6	-	TGTGCCAGCAGGGAAGACAACTCACCCCTCCACTTT	CASREDNSPLHF
TRBV5-1	TRBD2	TRBJ2-2	once	TGCGCCAGCAGCTTACTAGCGGGGGCTCACACCGGGGAGCTGTTTTTT	CASSLLAGAHTGELFF
TRBV19	TRBD1	TRBJ2-4	-	TGTGCCAGTAGTCCGCTGGATTGGACAGGGGGCCCCAAAAACATTCAGTACTTC	CASSPLDWTGGPKNIQYF
TRBV7-8	TRBD1	TRBJ1-2	-	TGTGCCAGCAGCCTCCCGGGACAGGAAGACTATGGCTACACCTTC	CASSLPGQEDYGYTF
TRBV7-8	TRBD2	TRBJ2-6	-	TGTGCCAGCAGCTTAGCGGGAGGGTACTCTGGGGCCAACGTCCTGACTTTC	CASSLAGGYSGANVLTF
TRBV7-3	-	TRBJ1-2	-	TGTGCCAGCAGCTTAACGTCAGCGGGTCCGTACACCTTC	CASSLTSAGPYTF
TRBV27	-	TRBJ2-6	-	TGTGCCAGCACCTCGACAGGCTTTAGCTCTGGGGCCAACGTCCTGACTTTC	CASTSTGFSSGANVLTF
TRBV7-9	TRBD1	TRBJ1-1	-	TGTGCCAGCAGCTTGGGGACAGGGAACTCAGCTTTCTTT	CASSLGTGNSAFF
TRBV2	-	TRBJ1-6	-	TGTGCCAGCAGTGAACGTTCACCCCTCCACTTT	CASSERSPLHF
TRBV2	-	TRBJ2-1	once	TGTGCCACCGAGAACCGAAAAACAGAGTCGTTCAATGAGCAGTTCTTC	CATENRKTESFNEQFF
TRBV18	-	TRBJ1-1	-	TGTGCCAGCTCACCACCTACTCAGGTCGGGAACACTGAAGCTTTCTTT	CASSPPTQVGNTEAFF
TRBV19	TRBD1	TRBJ1-5	-	TGTGCCAGTAGTAGGGCGGGGCAGGGGGGCCAGCCCCAGCATTTT	CASSRAGQGGQPQHF
TRBV12-3/TRBV12-4	-	TRBJ1-1	-	TGTGCCAGCTCCTTACGAGGGACTGAAGCTTTCTTT	CASSLRGTEAFF
TRBV4-2	-	TRBJ1-2	-	TGTGCCAGCAGCCAAGAAGCCCAGGGTAGGGGCTACACCTTC	CASSQEAQGRGYTF
TRBV2	-	TRBJ1-5	-	TGTGCCAGCAGTGAAAGCACCGGGGATCAGCCCCAGCATTTT	CASSESTGDQPQHF
TRBV11-2	TRBD2	TRBJ2-7	-	TGTGCCAGCAGCTCTCTAGCGGGGGCCGTCTACGAGCAGTACTTC	CASSSLAGAVYEQYF
TRBV6-5	TRBD2	TRBJ2-2	-	TGTGCCAGTTCTAGCGGGGAAAATTATGCCGGGGAGCTGTTTTTT	CASSSGENYAGELFF
TRBV29-1	-	TRBJ2-7	-	TGCAGCGTTGTGGGGCAGGTCCACTACGAGCAGTACTTC	CSVVGQVHYEQYF
TRBV5-4	TRBD2	TRBJ2-7	-	TGTGCCAGCAGCACCCCGGGGGGGCCGTCCTACGAGCAGTACTTC	CASSTPGGPSYEQYF
TRBV5-1	-	TRBJ1-4	once	TGCGCCAGCAGGACCGCCGGGTTCCCTGGGGAAAAACTGTTTTTT	CASRTAGFPGEKLFF
TRBV3-1/TRBV3-2	TRBD1	TRBJ2-1	-	TGTGCCAGCAGCCAGTACCGGGACAGGGTCGTGTTCTTC	CASSQYRDRVVFF
TRBV10-3	-	TRBJ1-1	-	TGTGCCATCAGTGACAGGGAGGCCACTGAAGCTTTCTTT	CAISDREATEAFF
TRBV6-5	-	TRBJ2-3	-	TGTGCCAGCAGGCGGGACAGTCGCACAGATACGCAGTATTTT	CASRRDSRTDTQYF
TRBV6-2/TRBV6-3	-	TRBJ1-3	-	TGTGCCAGCAGCCCTCCAGGGGACTCTGGAAACACCATATATTTT	CASSPPGDSGNTIYF
TRBV28	-	TRBJ1-3	-	TGTGCCAGCAGTCAAACGGGGTCTGGAAACACCATATATTTT	CASSQTGSGNTIYF
TRBV27	-	TRBJ1-5	-	TGTGCCAGCAGTTTTCGGGGAAGGAGTCAGCCCCAGCATTTT	CASSFRGRSQPQHF
TRBV3-1/TRBV3-2	-	TRBJ2-2	-	TGTGCCAGCAGCGAGGGTGGGCGGGACACCGGGGAGCTGTTTTTT	CASSEGGRDTGELFF
TRBV4-3	-	TRBJ1-6	-	TGCGCCAGCAGCCAAGGTACAGGCAATTCACCCCTCCACTTT	CASSQGTGNSPLHF
TRBV30	-	TRBJ2-2	once	TGTGCCTGGAGTATGGGGGCGCGGACCGGGGAGCTGTTTTTT	CAWSMGARTGELFF
TRBV11-2	-	TRBJ1-1	-	TGTGCCAGCAGCTTAGTCGTGAGACTTGAAGCTTTCTTT	CASSLVVRLEAFF
TRBV12-5	TRBD1	TRBJ1-5	-	TGTGCTAGTGGTCCTATGACAGGGGCGAATCAGCCCCAGCATTTT	CASGPMTGANQPQHF
TRBV7-3	-	TRBJ1-1	-	TGTGCCAGCGGGGAAGGGGGGAACACTGAAGCTTTCTTT	CASGEGGNTEAFF
TRBV3-1/TRBV3-2	-	TRBJ2-2	once	TGTGCCAGCAGCCAAGACAGTTGGACCGGGGAGCTGTTTTTT	CASSQDSWTGELFF